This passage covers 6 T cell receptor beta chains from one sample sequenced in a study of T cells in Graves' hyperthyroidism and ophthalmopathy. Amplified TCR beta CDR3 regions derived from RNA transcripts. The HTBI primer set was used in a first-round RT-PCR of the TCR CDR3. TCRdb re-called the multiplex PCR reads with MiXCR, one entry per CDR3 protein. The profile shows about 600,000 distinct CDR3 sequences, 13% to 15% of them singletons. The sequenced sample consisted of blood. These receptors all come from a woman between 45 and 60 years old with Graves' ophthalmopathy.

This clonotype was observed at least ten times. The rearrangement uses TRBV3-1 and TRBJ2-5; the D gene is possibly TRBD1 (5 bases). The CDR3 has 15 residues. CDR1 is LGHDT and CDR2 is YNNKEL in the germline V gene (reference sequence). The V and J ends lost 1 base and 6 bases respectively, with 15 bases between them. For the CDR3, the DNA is TGTGCCAGCAGCCAAGGAAACTCAGGGATGCAGACCCAGTACTTC. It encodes CASSQGNSGMQTQYF.

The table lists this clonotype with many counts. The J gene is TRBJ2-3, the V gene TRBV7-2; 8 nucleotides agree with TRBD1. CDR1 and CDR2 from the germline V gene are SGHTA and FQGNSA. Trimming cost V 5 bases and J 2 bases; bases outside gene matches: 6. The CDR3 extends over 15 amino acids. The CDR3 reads CASSVRQGLTDTQYF. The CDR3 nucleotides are TGTGCCAGCAGCGTCAGACAGGGGCTCACAGATACGCAGTATTTT.

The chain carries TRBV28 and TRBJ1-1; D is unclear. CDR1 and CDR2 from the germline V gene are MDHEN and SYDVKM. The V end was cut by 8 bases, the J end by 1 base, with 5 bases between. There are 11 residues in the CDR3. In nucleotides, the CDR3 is TGTGCCAGCGCCGAGAACACTGAAGCTTTCTTT. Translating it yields CASAENTEAFF.

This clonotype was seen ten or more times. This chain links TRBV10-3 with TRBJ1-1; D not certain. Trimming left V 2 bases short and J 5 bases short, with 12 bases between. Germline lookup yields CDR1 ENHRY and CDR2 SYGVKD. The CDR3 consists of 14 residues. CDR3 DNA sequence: TGTGCCATCAGTGAGACGGGCTCGGGGACTGAAGCTTTCTTT. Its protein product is CAISETGSGTEAFF.

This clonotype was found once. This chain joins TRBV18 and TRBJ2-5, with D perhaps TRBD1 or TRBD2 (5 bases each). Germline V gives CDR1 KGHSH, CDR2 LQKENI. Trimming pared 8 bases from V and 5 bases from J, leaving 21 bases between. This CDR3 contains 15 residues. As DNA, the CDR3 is TGTGCCAGCAGGGAGTCAGGGTTGGATTTGGAGACCCAGTACTTC. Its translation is CASRESGLDLETQYF.

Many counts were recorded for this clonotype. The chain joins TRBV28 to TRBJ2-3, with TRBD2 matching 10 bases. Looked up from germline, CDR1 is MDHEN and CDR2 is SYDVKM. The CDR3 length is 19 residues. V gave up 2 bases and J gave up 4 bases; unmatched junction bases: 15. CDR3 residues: CASSLPSPGLAEVPDTQYF. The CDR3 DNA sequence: TGTGCCAGCAGTTTACCCTCCCCCGGACTAGCGGAGGTCCCAGATACGCAGTATTTT.